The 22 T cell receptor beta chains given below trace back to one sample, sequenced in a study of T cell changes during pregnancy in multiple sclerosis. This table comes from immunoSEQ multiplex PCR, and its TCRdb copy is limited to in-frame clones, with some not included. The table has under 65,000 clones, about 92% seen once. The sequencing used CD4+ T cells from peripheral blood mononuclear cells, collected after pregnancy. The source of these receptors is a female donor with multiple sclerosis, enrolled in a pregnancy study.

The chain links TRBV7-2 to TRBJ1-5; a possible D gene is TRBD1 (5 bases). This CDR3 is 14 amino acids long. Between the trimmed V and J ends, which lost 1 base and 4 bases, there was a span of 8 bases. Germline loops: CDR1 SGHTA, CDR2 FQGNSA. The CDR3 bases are TGTGCCAGCAGCTTAGAAGGGGTGAATCAGCCCCAGCATTTT. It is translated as CASSLEGVNQPQHF.

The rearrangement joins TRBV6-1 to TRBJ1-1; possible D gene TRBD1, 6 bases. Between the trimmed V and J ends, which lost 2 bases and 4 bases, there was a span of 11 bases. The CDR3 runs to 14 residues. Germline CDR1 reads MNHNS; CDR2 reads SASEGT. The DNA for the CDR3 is TGTGCCAGCAGTGAAAGCGACAGGTCCACTGAAGCTTTCTTT. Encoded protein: CASSESDRSTEAFF.

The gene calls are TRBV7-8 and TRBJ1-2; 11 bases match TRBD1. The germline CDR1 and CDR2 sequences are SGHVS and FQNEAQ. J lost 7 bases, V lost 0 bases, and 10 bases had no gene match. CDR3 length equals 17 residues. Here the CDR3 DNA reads TGTGCCAGCAGCTTAGCGGGACAGGGGGGTACTAACGGTGGCTACACCTTC. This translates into CASSLAGQGGTNGGYTF.

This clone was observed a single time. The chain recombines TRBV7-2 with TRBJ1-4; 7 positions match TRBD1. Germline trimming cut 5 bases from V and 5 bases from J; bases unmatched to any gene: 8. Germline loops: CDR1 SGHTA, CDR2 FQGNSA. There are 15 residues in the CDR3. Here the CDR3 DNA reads TGTGCCAGCAGCGACACCGGGACAGTCAATGAAAAACTGTTTTTT. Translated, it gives CASSDTGTVNEKLFF.

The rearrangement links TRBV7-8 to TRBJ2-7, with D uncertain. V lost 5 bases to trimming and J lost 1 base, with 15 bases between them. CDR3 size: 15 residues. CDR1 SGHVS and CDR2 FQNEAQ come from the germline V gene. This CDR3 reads CASSPSRVESYEQYF. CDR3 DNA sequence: TGTGCCAGCAGCCCATCCCGTGTTGAGTCCTACGAGCAGTACTTC.

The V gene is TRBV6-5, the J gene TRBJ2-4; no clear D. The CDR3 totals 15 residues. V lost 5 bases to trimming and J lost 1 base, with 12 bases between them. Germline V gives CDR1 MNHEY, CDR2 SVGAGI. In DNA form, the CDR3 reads TGTGCCAGCAGTCCTCTGAGTCGGGCCAAAAACATTCAGTACTTC. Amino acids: CASSPLSRAKNIQYF.

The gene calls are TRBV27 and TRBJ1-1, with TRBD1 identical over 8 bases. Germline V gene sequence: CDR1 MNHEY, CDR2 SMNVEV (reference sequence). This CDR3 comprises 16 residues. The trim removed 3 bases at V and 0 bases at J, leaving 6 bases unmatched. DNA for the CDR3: TGTGCCAGCAGTTTCGGCAGGGGGCTTATGAACACTGAAGCTTTCTTT. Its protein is CASSFGRGLMNTEAFF.

CDR3 coding DNA: TGTGCCAGCAGCCCCCTAGGACAGGGGAGGTTTAACTATGGCTACACCTTC. It yields the protein CASSPLGQGRFNYGYTF. The chain has TRBV4-2 and TRBJ1-2; TRBD1 agrees at 9 bases. CDR1 is LGHNA and CDR2 is YNFKEQ in the germline V gene. The junction had 10 bases not matched to a gene; V was cut back by 4 bases and J by 1 base. This CDR3 spans 17 amino acids.

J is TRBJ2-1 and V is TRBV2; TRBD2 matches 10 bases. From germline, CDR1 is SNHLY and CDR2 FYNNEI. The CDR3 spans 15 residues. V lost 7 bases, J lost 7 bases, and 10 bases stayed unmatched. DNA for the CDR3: TGTGCCAGCACCCCCCCGGGACTAGCGTTAAATGAGCAGTTCTTC. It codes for CASTPPGLALNEQFF.

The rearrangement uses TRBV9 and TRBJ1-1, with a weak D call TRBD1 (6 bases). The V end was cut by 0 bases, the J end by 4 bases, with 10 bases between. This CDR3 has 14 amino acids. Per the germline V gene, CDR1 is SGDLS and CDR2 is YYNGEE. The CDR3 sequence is CASSVVGASTEAFF. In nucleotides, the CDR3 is TGTGCCAGCAGCGTAGTGGGGGCAAGCACTGAAGCTTTCTTT.

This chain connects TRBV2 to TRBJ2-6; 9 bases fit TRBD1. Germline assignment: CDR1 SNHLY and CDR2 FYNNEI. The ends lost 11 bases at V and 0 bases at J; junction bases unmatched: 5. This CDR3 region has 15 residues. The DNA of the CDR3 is TGTGCCGGCACGACAGGGGGCTCTGGGGCCAACGTCCTGACTTTC. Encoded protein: CAGTTGGSGANVLTF. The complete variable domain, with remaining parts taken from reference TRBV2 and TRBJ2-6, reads EPEVTQTPSHQVTQMGQEVILRCVPISNHLYFYWYRQILGQKVEFLVSFYNNEISEKSEIFDDQFSVERPDGSNFTLKIRSTKLEDSAMYFCAGTTGGSGANVLTFGAGSRLTVL.

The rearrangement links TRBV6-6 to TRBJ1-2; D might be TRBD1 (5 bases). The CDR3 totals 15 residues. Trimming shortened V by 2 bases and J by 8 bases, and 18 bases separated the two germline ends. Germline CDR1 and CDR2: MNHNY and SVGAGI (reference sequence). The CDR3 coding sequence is TGTGCCAGCAGTTACCCTGTAGGGACTGAATACGGCTACACCTTC. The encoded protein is CASSYPVGTEYGYTF.

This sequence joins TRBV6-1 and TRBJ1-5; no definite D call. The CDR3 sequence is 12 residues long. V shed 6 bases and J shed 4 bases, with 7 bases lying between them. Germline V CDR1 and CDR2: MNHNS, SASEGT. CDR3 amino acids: CASSSQNQPQHF. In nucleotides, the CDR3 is TGTGCCAGCAGCTCTCAGAATCAGCCCCAGCATTTT.

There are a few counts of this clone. The CDR3: CASSFEGGTGGNNEQFF. Here the CDR3 DNA reads TGTGCCAGCAGCTTCGAGGGGGGGACGGGGGGGAACAATGAGCAGTTCTTC. The chain combines TRBV5-8 with TRBJ2-1; 8 nucleotides match TRBD2. Germline CDR1 is SGHTS and CDR2 is YDEGEE. This CDR3 has 17 amino acids. J was trimmed by 5 bases and V by 2 bases; bases with no gene match: 12.

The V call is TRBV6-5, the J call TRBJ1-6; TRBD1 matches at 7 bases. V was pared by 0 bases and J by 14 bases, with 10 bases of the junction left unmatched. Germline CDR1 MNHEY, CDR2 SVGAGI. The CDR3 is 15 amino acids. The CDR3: CASSYSIRGVGALHF. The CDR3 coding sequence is TGTGCCAGCAGTTACTCGATCAGGGGGGTGGGGGCCCTCCACTTT.

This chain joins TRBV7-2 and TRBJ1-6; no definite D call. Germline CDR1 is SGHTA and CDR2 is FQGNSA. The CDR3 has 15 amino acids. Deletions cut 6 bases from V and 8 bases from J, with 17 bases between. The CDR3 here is CASRLRRDGDSPLHF. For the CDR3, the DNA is TGTGCCAGCAGACTGAGGAGGGATGGGGATTCACCCCTCCACTTT. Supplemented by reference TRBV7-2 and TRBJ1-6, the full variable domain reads GAGVSQSPSNKVTEKGKDVELRCDPISGHTALYWYRQSLGQGLEFLIYFQGNSAPDKSGLPSDRFSAERTGGSVSTLTIQRTQQEDSAVYLCASRLRRDGDSPLHFGNGTRLTVT.

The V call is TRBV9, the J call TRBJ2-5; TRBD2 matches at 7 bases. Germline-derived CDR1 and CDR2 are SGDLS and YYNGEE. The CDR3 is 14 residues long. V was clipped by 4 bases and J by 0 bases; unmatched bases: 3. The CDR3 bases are TGTGCCAGCAGCCAACTAGCGTACCAAGAGACCCAGTACTTC. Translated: CASSQLAYQETQYF.

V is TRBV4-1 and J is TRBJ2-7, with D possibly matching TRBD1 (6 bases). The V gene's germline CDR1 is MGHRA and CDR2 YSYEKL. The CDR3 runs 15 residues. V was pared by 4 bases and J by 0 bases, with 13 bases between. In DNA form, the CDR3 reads TGCGCCAGCAGCCCCCAAGGGGGACCCTCCTACGAGCAGTACTTC. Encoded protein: CASSPQGGPSYEQYF.

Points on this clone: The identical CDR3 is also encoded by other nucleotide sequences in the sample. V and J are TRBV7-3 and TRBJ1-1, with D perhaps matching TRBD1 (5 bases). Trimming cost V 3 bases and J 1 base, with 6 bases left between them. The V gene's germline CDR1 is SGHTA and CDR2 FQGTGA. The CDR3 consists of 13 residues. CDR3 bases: TGTGCCAGCAGCTTGGGGCGGAACACTGAAGCTTTCTTT. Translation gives CASSLGRNTEAFF.

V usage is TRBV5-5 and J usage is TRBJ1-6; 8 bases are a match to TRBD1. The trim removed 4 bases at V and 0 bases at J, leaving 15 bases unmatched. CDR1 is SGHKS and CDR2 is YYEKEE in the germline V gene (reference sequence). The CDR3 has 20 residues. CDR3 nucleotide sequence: TGTGCCAGCAGCGCTATGATGACAGGGGCCTCTAGCTCCTATAATTCACCCCTCCACTTT. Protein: CASSAMMTGASSSYNSPLHF.

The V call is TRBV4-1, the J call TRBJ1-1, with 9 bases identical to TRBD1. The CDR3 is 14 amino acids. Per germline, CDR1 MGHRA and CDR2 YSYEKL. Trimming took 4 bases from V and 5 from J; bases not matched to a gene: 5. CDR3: CASSPGQGRTEAFF. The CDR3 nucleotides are TGCGCCAGCAGCCCGGGACAGGGTAGGACTGAAGCTTTCTTT.

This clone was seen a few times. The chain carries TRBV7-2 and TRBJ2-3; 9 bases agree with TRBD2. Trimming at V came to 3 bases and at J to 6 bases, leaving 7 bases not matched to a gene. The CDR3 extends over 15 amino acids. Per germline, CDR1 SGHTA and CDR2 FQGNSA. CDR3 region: CASSLSSGRFDTQYF. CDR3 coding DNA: TGTGCCAGCAGCTTGTCGAGCGGGAGGTTTGATACGCAGTATTTT. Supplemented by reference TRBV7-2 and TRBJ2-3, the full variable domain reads GAGVSQSPSNKVTEKGKDVELRCDPISGHTALYWYRQSLGQGLEFLIYFQGNSAPDKSGLPSDRFSAERTGGSVSTLTIQRTQQEDSAVYLCASSLSSGRFDTQYFGPGTRLTVL.